This TCR beta chain originates from a study of blood T cell repertoires in COVID-19. Study overall: Sources were T cells, B-cell-depleted T cells, or PBMCs; the material itself was cDNA or gDNA.

The repertoire was sequenced with immunoSEQ multiplex PCR; TCRdb's copy has only in-frame clones and lacks some. The table shows more than 110,000 clones, with about 80% occurring only once. Trimming took off 2 bases at V and 5 bases at J, with 19 bases between the two ends. Germline V gene data show CDR1 as MNHEY and CDR2 as SVGEGT. The CDR3 consists of 18 residues. Recovery meant two consecutive negative NP/OP PCR tests, professional clearance, or resolved symptoms. Sequencing was done on a sample of PBMCs or T cells enriched from blood (not recorded which). The sequence was obtained from a woman between 45 and 65 years old who had recovered from COVID-19. The V gene is TRBV6-2 or TRBV6-3, the J gene TRBJ1-6; a weak D match, TRBD1 (6 bases). The CDR3 region is CASSYNHREGVNNSPLHF. Written as DNA, the CDR3 is TGTGCCAGCAGTTACAACCACAGGGAAGGGGTGAATAATTCACCCCTCCACTTT.